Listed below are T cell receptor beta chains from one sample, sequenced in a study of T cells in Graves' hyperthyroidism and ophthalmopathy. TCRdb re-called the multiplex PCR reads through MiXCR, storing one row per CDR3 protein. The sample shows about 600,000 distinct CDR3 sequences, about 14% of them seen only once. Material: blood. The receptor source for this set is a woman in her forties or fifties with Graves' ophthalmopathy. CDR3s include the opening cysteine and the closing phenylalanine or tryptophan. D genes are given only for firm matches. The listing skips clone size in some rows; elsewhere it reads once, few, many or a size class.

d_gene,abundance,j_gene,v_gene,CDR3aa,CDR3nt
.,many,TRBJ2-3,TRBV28,CASSLSAASTDTQYF,TGTGCCAGCAGTTTGTCAGCGGCTAGCACAGATACGCAGTATTTT
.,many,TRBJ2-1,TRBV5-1,CASSLVVASYNEQFF,TGCGCCAGCAGCTTGGTCGTAGCTTCCTACAATGAGCAGTTCTTC
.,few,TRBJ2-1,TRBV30,CAWSLQGIEQFF,TGTGCCTGGAGTTTACAGGGAATTGAGCAGTTCTTC
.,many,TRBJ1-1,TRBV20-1,CSARAGNMNTEAFF,TGCAGTGCTAGAGCAGGGAATATGAACACTGAAGCTTTCTTT
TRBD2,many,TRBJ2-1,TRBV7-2,CASSFASGSGYNEQFF,TGTGCCAGCAGCTTCGCTAGCGGGAGTGGCTACAATGAGCAGTTCTTC
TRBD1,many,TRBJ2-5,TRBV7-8,CASSPGGDRGGETQYF,TGTGCCAGCAGCCCAGGGGGGGACAGGGGAGGAGAGACCCAGTACTTC
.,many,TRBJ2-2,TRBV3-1,CASSQDSAVTGNTGELFF,TGTGCCAGCAGCCAAGATTCGGCGGTGACAGGGAACACCGGGGAGCTGTTTTTT
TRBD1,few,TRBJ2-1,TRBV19,CASSPPTGGPYNEQFF,TGTGCCAGTAGTCCCCCGACAGGGGGGCCCTACAATGAGCAGTTCTTC
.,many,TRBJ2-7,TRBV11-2,CASSLGTNYEQYF,TGTGCCAGCAGCTTAGGGACCAACTACGAGCAGTACTTC
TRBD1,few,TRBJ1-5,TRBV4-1,CASSRGQGFNQPQHF,TGCGCCAGCAGCCGGGGACAGGGGTTCAATCAGCCCCAGCATTTT
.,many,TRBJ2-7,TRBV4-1,CASSHRHGSYEQYF,TGCGCCAGCAGCCACCGCCACGGCTCCTACGAGCAGTACTTC
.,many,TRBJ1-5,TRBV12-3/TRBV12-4,CASRYSDGQPQHF,TGTGCCAGCAGATATTCAGACGGTCAGCCCCAGCATTTT
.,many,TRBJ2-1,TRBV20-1,CSARRMPGEVENEQFF,TGCAGTGCTAGGCGCATGCCAGGGGAGGTGGAAAATGAGCAGTTCTTC
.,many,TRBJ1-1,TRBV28,CASSLLQGLLNTEAFF,TGTGCCAGCAGTTTATTGCAGGGCCTCCTGAACACTGAAGCTTTCTTT
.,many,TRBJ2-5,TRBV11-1,CASSLDGLEGTQYF,TGTGCCAGCAGCCTTGATGGGCTGGAGGGGACCCAGTACTTC
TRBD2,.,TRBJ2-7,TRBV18,CASSRTSGRGEHYF,TGTGCCAGCTCTCGGACTAGCGGCCGCGGGGAGCATTACTTC
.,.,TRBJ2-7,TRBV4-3,CASSQDYGGFEQYF,TGCGCCAGCAGCCAAGACTACGGAGGGTTCGAGCAGTACTTC
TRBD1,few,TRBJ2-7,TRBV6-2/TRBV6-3,CASSYSAQGTYEHYF,TGTGCCAGCAGTTACTCCGCACAGGGGACCTACGAGCATTACTTC
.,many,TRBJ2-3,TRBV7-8,CASSSLQLAYSTDTQYF,TGTGCCAGCAGCTCGCTCCAACTAGCTTATAGCACAGATACGCAGTATTTT
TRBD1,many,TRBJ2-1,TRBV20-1,CSTHRDRKYNEQFF,TGCAGTACGCACCGGGACAGGAAGTACAATGAGCAGTTCTTC
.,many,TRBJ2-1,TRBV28,CASSLFYRVDLGEQFF,TGTGCCAGCAGTTTATTTTATCGTGTCGACTTGGGTGAGCAGTTCTTC
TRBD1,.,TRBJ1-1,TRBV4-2,CASRTGGRNTEAFF,TGTGCCAGCAGGACAGGGGGCAGGAACACTGAAGCTTTCTTT
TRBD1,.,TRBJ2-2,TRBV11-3,CASSPWTGTNTGELFF,TGTGCCAGCAGCCCTTGGACAGGGACGAACACCGGGGAGCTGTTTTTT
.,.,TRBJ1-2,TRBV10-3,CAISVGDSYGYTF,TGTGCCATCAGTGTGGGGGATTCCTATGGCTACACCTTC
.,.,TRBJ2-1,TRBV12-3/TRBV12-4,CASSLVSLSNEQFF,TGTGCCAGCAGTTTAGTTAGCCTAAGTAATGAGCAGTTCTTC
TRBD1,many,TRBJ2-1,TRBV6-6,CASSYGTGRTYNEQFF,TGTGCCAGCAGTTACGGGACAGGAAGGACCTACAATGAGCAGTTCTTC
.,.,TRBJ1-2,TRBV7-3,CASSAGSGYTF,TGTGCCAGCAGCGCGGGAAGCGGCTACACCTTC
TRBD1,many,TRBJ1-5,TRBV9,CASSVGTTGDQPQHF,TGTGCCAGCAGCGTAGGGACGACAGGGGATCAGCCCCAGCATTTT
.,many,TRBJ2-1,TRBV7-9,CASSPWTPPNNEQFF,TGTGCCAGCAGCCCCTGGACCCCACCGAACAATGAGCAGTTCTTC
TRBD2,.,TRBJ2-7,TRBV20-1,CSARGTSTFREQYF,TGCAGTGCTCGCGGGACTAGTACTTTTCGGGAGCAGTACTTC
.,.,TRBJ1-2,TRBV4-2,CASRQQGISTF,TGTGCCAGCAGGCAACAGGGAATCTCCACCTTC
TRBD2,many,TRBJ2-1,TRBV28,CASLGLVSYNEQFF,TGTGCCAGCCTGGGACTAGTTTCCTACAATGAGCAGTTCTTC
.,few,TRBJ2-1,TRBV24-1,CATSDHRDEQFF,TGTGCCACCAGTGACCACAGGGATGAGCAGTTCTTC
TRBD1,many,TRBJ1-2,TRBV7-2,CASSSRQGSYGYTF,TGTGCCAGCAGCTCAAGACAGGGTTCCTATGGCTACACCTTC
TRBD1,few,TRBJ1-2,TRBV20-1,CSAYRDRTNGYTF,TGCAGTGCCTACCGGGACAGAACCAATGGCTACACCTTC
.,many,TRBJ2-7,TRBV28,CASSFATDYYEQYF,TGTGCCAGCAGTTTTGCCACCGACTACTACGAGCAGTACTTC
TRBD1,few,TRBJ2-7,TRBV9,CASSVDPLDRDHEQYF,TGTGCCAGCAGCGTAGACCCACTAGACAGGGACCACGAGCAGTACTTC
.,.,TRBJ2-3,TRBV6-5,CASSSRPSPDTQYF,TGTGCCAGCAGTTCGCGACCCTCACCAGATACGCAGTATTTT
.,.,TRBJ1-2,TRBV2,CATQEGNGYTF,TGTGCCACCCAGGAAGGGAATGGCTACACCTTC
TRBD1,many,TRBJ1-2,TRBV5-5,CASSGDRAGDYGYTF,TGTGCCAGCAGCGGGGACAGGGCTGGCGACTATGGCTACACCTTC
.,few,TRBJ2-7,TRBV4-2,CASSQGGDEQYF,TGTGCCAGCAGCCAAGGGGGAGATGAGCAGTACTTC
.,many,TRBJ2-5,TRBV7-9,CASSLIRDSKNQETQYF,TGTGCCAGCAGCTTAATCCGGGACTCCAAAAACCAAGAGACCCAGTACTTC
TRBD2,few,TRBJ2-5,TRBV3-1,CASSRTSGRAAQETQYF,TGTGCCAGCAGCCGGACTAGCGGGAGAGCCGCCCAAGAGACCCAGTACTTC
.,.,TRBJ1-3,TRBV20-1,CSALYRDTIYF,TGCAGTGCTCTATACAGGGACACCATATATTTT